Listed here are 18 T cell receptor beta chains from one sample, sequenced in a study of T cell responses to AZD1222 COVID-19 vaccine. Repertoires were generated with immunoSEQ multiplex PCR, while TCRdb's copy carries only in-frame clones and drops some. The sample records more than 100,000 clones, about 85% being singletons. The starting material was peripheral blood, obtained on day 0 of AZD1222 vaccination. The origin of the receptors is an adult in good health.

J is TRBJ1-2 and V is TRBV12-3 or TRBV12-4, with a tentative D call TRBD1 (5 bases). This CDR3 comprises 12 residues. V lost 1 base to trimming and J lost 10 bases, with 10 bases between them. CDR3 amino acids: CASSLGVRVYTF. The CDR3 DNA is TGTGCCAGCAGTTTAGGCGTCAGGGTCTACACCTTC.

The chain joins TRBV5-8 to TRBJ2-3; D is unclear. Germline lookup yields CDR1 SGHTS and CDR2 YDEGEE. The CDR3 covers 11 residues. V was cut by 1 base and J by 9 bases, with 6 bases left in between. The CDR3 sequence: CASSLKSTQYF. CDR3 nucleotides: TGTGCCAGCAGCTTGAAATCGACGCAGTATTTT.

The genes are TRBV2 and TRBJ2-3; no clear D. Germline CDR1 reads SNHLY; CDR2 reads FYNNEI. V was pared by 8 bases and J by 5 bases, with 8 bases between. The CDR3 runs 11 residues. In nucleotides, the CDR3 is TGTGCCAGCGGGCCGGGAGATACGCAGTATTTT. Protein sequence: CASGPGDTQYF.

The rearrangement uses TRBV11-2 and TRBJ1-2; 7 nucleotides line up with TRBD1. Germline V gene lookup returns CDR1 SGHAT and CDR2 FQNNGV. V trimming: 5 bases; J trimming: 2 bases; junction bases outside the gene matches: 2. The CDR3 is 13 residues long. The CDR3 bases are TGTGCCAGCAGCCCGGACAGGAACTATGGCTACACCTTC. This translates into CASSPDRNYGYTF.

This clone was seen a handful of times. The chain combines TRBV19 with TRBJ1-2; a possible D gene is TRBD1 (5 bases). The CDR3 loop spans 15 amino acids. From germline, CDR1 is LNHDA and CDR2 SQIVND (reference sequence). The V and J ends lost 5 bases and 4 bases respectively, with 17 bases between them. The CDR3 DNA is TGTGCCAGTAGTCAGCCCGGGGGGGTCGTCTATGGCTACACCTTC. Translating gives CASSQPGGVVYGYTF. The complete variable domain, with remaining parts taken from reference TRBV19 and TRBJ1-2, reads DGGITQSPKYLFRKEGQNVTLSCEQNLNHDAMYWYRQDPGQGLRLIYYSQIVNDFQKGDIAEGYSVSREKKESFPLTVTSAQKNPTAFYLCASSQPGGVVYGYTFGSGTRLTVV.

J is TRBJ2-2 and V is TRBV4-2; unclear D gene. The CDR3 is 12 amino acids. Looked up from germline, CDR1 is LGHNA and CDR2 is YNFKEQ. The germline V and J ends were trimmed by 0 bases and 6 bases, with 2 bases remaining between them. The CDR3 DNA reads as TGTGCCAGCAGCCAAGAGGCCGGGGAGCTGTTTTTT. This encodes CASSQEAGELFF.

J is TRBJ2-7 and V is TRBV29-1; 8 bases are shared with TRBD1. The junction had 8 bases not matched to a gene; V was cut back by 5 bases and J by 5 bases. The CDR3 extends over 13 amino acids. Germline CDR1 SQVTM, CDR2 ANQGSEA. The CDR3 is CSVPAQGANEQYF. The DNA of the CDR3 is TGCAGCGTTCCCGCCCAGGGGGCGAACGAGCAGTACTTC.

The chain is built from TRBV4-3 and TRBJ2-2; D is ambiguous. Germline V gene data show CDR1 as LGHNA and CDR2 as YSLEER. The V and J ends lost 0 bases and 4 bases respectively, with 6 bases between them. This CDR3 comprises 14 residues. The CDR3 nucleotides read TGCGCCAGCAGCCAAGAGCTTAGCACCGGGGAGCTGTTTTTT. It yields the protein CASSQELSTGELFF.

This clone was observed once. This sequence joins TRBV29-1 and TRBJ2-3; D gene ambiguous. The length of the CDR3 is 12 residues. Trimming shortened V by 4 bases and J by 6 bases, and 11 bases separated the two germline ends. Germline assignment: CDR1 SQVTM and CDR2 ANQGSEA. CDR3 sequence reads: CSVVQHDDTQYF. The CDR3 nucleotides read TGCAGCGTTGTTCAGCACGACGATACGCAGTATTTT.

This chain uses TRBV7-2 with TRBJ2-1; 8 positions agree with TRBD2. The germline gives CDR1 SGHTA, CDR2 FQGNSA. Trimming at V came to 1 base and at J to 6 bases, leaving 5 bases not matched to a gene. The CDR3 consists of 15 residues. The DNA for the CDR3 is TGTGCCAGCAGCTTAGTTTACGGGGGGGTCAATGAGCAGTTCTTC. This encodes CASSLVYGGVNEQFF.

The chain employs TRBV7-9 and TRBJ1-3; D is unresolved. This CDR3 comprises 14 residues. The ends were cut back, 0 bases at V and 1 base at J, with 4 bases in the middle. Germline CDR1 is SEHNR and CDR2 is FQNEAQ (reference sequence). The CDR3, as DNA: TGTGCCAGCAGCTTAGCGGGGTCTGGAAACACCATATATTTT. Translation: CASSLAGSGNTIYF.

The chain joins TRBV4-3 to TRBJ1-6; 7 bases are shared with TRBD1. V lost 4 bases and J lost 1; bases outside the gene matches: 13. CDR1 is LGHNA and CDR2 is YSLEER in the germline V gene. CDR3 length equals 19 residues. CDR3 residues: CASSPSGRGRASYNSPLHF. The CDR3 DNA reads TGCGCCAGCAGCCCTTCCGGTAGGGGGCGGGCGTCCTATAATTCACCCCTCCACTTT.

J is TRBJ2-7 and V is TRBV5-1; D tentatively fits TRBD1 or TRBD2 (5 bases each). Per the germline V gene, CDR1 is SGHRS and CDR2 is YFSETQ. Trimming stripped 5 bases from V and 1 base from J, with 16 bases between. The CDR3 sequence is 15 residues long. The CDR3 loop reads CASRLFGDGSYEQYF. CDR3 nucleotide sequence: TGCGCCAGCAGATTATTTGGGGACGGGTCCTACGAGCAGTACTTC.

The gene calls are TRBV7-2 and TRBJ1-2; D not resolved. V was clipped by 5 bases and J by 4 bases, with 8 bases between them. The CDR3 contains 12 residues. Germline CDR1 is SGHTA and CDR2 is FQGNSA. This CDR3 reads CASSPWGYGYTF. The CDR3, as DNA: TGTGCCAGCAGCCCCTGGGGCTATGGCTACACCTTC.

The chain uses TRBV6-8 and TRBJ2-4, with 8 bases fitting TRBD2. The ends lost 7 bases at V and 2 bases at J; junction bases unmatched: 13. The germline V gene encodes CDR1 MNHGY and CDR2 SAAAGT. The CDR3 is made up of 17 amino acids. The CDR3, as DNA: TGTGCCAGCATATGGCGGGGGGCAACCCCCTCCAAAAACATTCAGTACTTC. It translates to CASIWRGATPSKNIQYF.

The J gene is TRBJ2-5, the V gene TRBV13; 7 bases are a match to TRBD2. The V gene's germline CDR1 is PRHDT and CDR2 FYEKMQ (reference sequence). With 5 bases clipped from V and 1 base from J, the junction kept 7 bases outside the gene matches. This CDR3 spans 15 amino acids. The CDR3 bases are TGTGCCAGCAGCCTTGGACTAGGCGCCCAAGAGACCCAGTACTTC. As protein: CASSLGLGAQETQYF.

V and J are TRBV21-1 and TRBJ1-2. TRBV21-1 is noted as a pseudogene. CDR3 length: 16 amino acids. The CDR3, as DNA: TGTGCCAGCAGCAAACTTCGGAGGGACAAGGACTATGGCTACACCTTC. Amino acid sequence: CASSKLRRDKDYGYTF.

The chain has TRBV11-1 and TRBJ2-1, with D possibly matching TRBD2 (6 bases). Trimming removed 8 bases from V and 8 bases from J, with 13 bases in between. This CDR3 is 12 amino acids long. Per germline, CDR1 SGHAT and CDR2 FQDESV (reference sequence). CDR3 bases: TGTGCCAGCCTTACTCGGAGGGATGAGCAGTTCTTC. Translating gives CASLTRRDEQFF.